This record covers a single TCR beta chain. The germline gives CDR1 MNHNS, CDR2 SASEGT. The CDR3 runs 15 residues. The trim removed 5 bases at V and 2 bases at J, leaving 5 bases unmatched. This sample stems from a study of cytomegalovirus exposure and HLA in healthy donors. Study in general: In a previous analysis, around 110 million unique TCR beta sequences were found from some 200 million T cells.

The study ran its PCR with 60 Vbeta and 13 Jbeta primers. Sequencing used immunoSEQ multiplex PCR; TCRdb keeps in-frame clones, though not all of them. The specimen's table records tens of thousands of clones. This chain joins TRBV6-1 and TRBJ1-5; 8 nucleotides match TRBD1. Sample: PBMCs. The clonotype comes from a woman aged 55-70 years in good health and CMV-seropositive. The CDR3 bases are TGTGCCAGCAGTTCAGGGGGCCTGGGCAATCAGCCCCAGCATTTT. Amino acids: CASSSGGLGNQPQHF.